The clone carrying this TCR beta chain was seen a handful of times. Its cognate antigen is unknown. This CDR3 has 12 residues. Trimming cost V 2 bases and J 4 bases, with 5 bases left between them. CDR1 ENHRY and CDR2 SYGVKD come from the germline V gene. The record originates from a study of post-analysis software for immune sequencing data. Turning to the study itself: The study covered relapsing-remitting, secondary progressive and progressive-relapsing courses of multiple sclerosis.

Study-wide results and caveats: There was significantly lower normalized Chao1 diversity in multiple sclerosis patients than in controls. Same-batch samples co-clustered strongly by F measure. The five TRBV segments detected at higher frequency in patients than in controls included TRBV5-6, TRBV5-1 and TRBV20-1.

Unique molecular identifiers were present in the TCR beta cDNA libraries. With about 0.95 to 11 million T cells as the source, about half a million cDNA molecules resulted. Via MiXCR, TCRdb re-called the PCR reads, giving one row per CDR3 protein. The sample gives 600,000 to 700,000 distinct CDR3 sequences, 59% of which show up once; 10% to 12% is in the top ten. This TCR was recovered from a girl aged 2 to 10 with multiple sclerosis. V usage is TRBV10-3 and J usage is TRBJ1-1, with D possibly matching TRBD1 (5 bases). The sample comprised blood. This chain's CDR3 is CAISEGGTEAFF. CDR3 sequence (DNA): TGTGCCATCAGTGAGGGGGGCACTGAAGCTTTCTTT.